The present entry profiles one T cell receptor beta chain with its context. The data stem from a study of blood T cells in healthy people across ages. Germline V gene sequence: CDR1 SQVTM, CDR2 ANQGSEA. V was pared by 6 bases and J by 5 bases, with 9 bases of the junction left unmatched. The CDR3 is made up of 13 amino acids. A J-beta primer mix and a sample-barcoded 5' primer were used in a second PCR of about 7 to 12 cycles. Each CDR3 protein gets one entry after TCRdb re-called the 5' RACE reads with MiXCR. Of about 1.4 million distinct CDR3 sequences in the sample, approximately 60% were seen once.

Sample: blood. The chain links TRBV29-1 to TRBJ1-1, with 7 bases lining up with TRBD1. This receptor was obtained from a man aged 18-30 years in good health. CDR3 DNA: TGCAGCGTCGAACAGGGGTGGGTGACTGAAGCTTTCTTT. This encodes CSVEQGWVTEAFF.